A single sample is the source of the 18 T cell receptor beta chains below, sequenced in a study of shared clonotypes between healthy human individuals. Assay used: immunoSEQ multiplex PCR; TCRdb lists only in-frame clones, some missing. The repertoire holds millions of clones, with 85% to 95% as singletons. Sequenced sample: naive CD4+ T cells sorted from blood. Subset given: CD45RA+ positively selected. The receptors were gathered from a young man in good health.

Note on this clone: The sample has other DNA sequences that encode this CDR3 too. The chain combines TRBV28 with TRBJ1-4, with no clear D. Trimming shortened V by 4 bases and J by 5 bases, and 5 bases separated the two germline ends. Germline V gives CDR1 MDHEN, CDR2 SYDVKM. The CDR3 extends over 12 amino acids. In DNA form, the CDR3 reads TGTGCCAGCAGTTCGTTAAATGAAAAACTGTTTTTT. Protein sequence: CASSSLNEKLFF.

V and J are TRBV5-8 and TRBJ1-2, with 8 positions matching TRBD1. Trimming at V came to 1 base and at J to 4 bases, leaving 15 bases not matched to a gene. The CDR3 contains 18 residues. Germline CDR1 reads SGHTS; CDR2 reads YDEGEE. The CDR3 DNA reads as TGTGCCAGCAGCTTGACTGGACAGGGCGCTCGGAAGGCCTATGGCTACACCTTC. Its translation: CASSLTGQGARKAYGYTF.

The chain has TRBV9 and TRBJ2-7; 7 nucleotides agree with TRBD2. This CDR3 has 16 amino acids. CDR1 is SGDLS, CDR2 YYNGEE, per germline. Germline trimming cut 0 bases from V and 1 base from J; bases unmatched to any gene: 7. The CDR3 sequence is CASSVAASGASYEQYF. CDR3 DNA: TGTGCCAGCAGCGTAGCGGCCAGCGGGGCGTCCTACGAGCAGTACTTC.

The chain joins TRBV5-1 to TRBJ1-1; D is perhaps TRBD1 (5 bases). Germline lookup yields CDR1 SGHRS and CDR2 YFSETQ. V lost 0 bases, J lost 7 bases, and 10 bases lay in between. There are 13 residues in the CDR3. The CDR3 loop is CASSLDTGIEAFF. CDR3 coding DNA: TGCGCCAGCAGCTTGGACACAGGCATTGAAGCTTTCTTT.

The chain has TRBV5-1 and TRBJ2-5; 8 positions agree with TRBD2. The length of the CDR3 is 16 residues. The J segment lost 3 bases and the V segment lost 4 bases, leaving 11 bases of the junction unmatched. Germline V gene data show CDR1 as SGHRS and CDR2 as YFSETQ. The CDR3 here is CASSRRTSGGKETQYF. As DNA, the CDR3 is TGCGCCAGCAGCCGCCGAACAAGCGGGGGAAAAGAGACCCAGTACTTC.

The chain joins TRBV2 to TRBJ1-1; TRBD1 matches at 9 bases. The CDR3 consists of 14 residues. Per germline, CDR1 SNHLY and CDR2 FYNNEI. The ends lost 5 bases at V and 5 bases at J; junction bases unmatched: 6. The DNA of the CDR3 is TGTGCCAGCAGTCCACGGGACAGGGTTACTGAAGCTTTCTTT. Translation: CASSPRDRVTEAFF.

With respect to this clone: The sample carries other DNA sequences with the same CDR3. The chain uses TRBV6-6 and TRBJ2-7, with a possible D match to TRBD2 (6 bases). The germline V gene encodes CDR1 MNHNY and CDR2 SVGAGI (reference sequence). The V end lost 2 bases, the J end lost 4 bases, and 9 bases lay between the germline ends. The CDR3 spans 13 residues. The CDR3: CASSYRDSYEQYF. Here the CDR3 DNA reads TGTGCCAGCAGTTACCGGGACTCGTACGAGCAGTACTTC.

Concerning this clone: This CDR3 is also generated by other DNA sequences in the sample. The gene calls are TRBV11-1 and TRBJ2-7, with D unresolved. The V gene's germline CDR1 is SGHAT and CDR2 FQDESV (reference sequence). The CDR3 totals 14 residues. The ends were cut back, 1 base at V and 0 bases at J, with 7 bases in the middle. The CDR3 reads CASSLGTTSYEQYF. The CDR3 bases are TGTGCCAGCAGCTTAGGAACAACCTCCTACGAGCAGTACTTC.

The rearrangement links TRBV30 to TRBJ1-1, with D possibly TRBD1 on 6 matching bases. Germline V gene data show CDR1 as GTSNPN and CDR2 as SVGIG (reference sequence). Trimming removed 5 bases at V and 0 bases at J, with 13 bases between. CDR3 length: 14 residues. CDR3 residues: CAWGGLTVNTEAFF. As DNA, the CDR3 is TGTGCCTGGGGGGGCCTGACGGTGAACACTGAAGCTTTCTTT.

About this clone: Other DNA variants within this sample encode the same CDR3. This rearrangement joins TRBV28 to TRBJ1-1, with a tentative D call TRBD1 (6 bases). V lost 5 bases and J lost 0, with 10 bases in between. The germline V gene encodes CDR1 MDHEN and CDR2 SYDVKM. This CDR3 comprises 14 residues. The CDR3 nucleotides read TGTGCCAGCAGTACAGGGACGGTGAACACTGAAGCTTTCTTT. This sequence encodes CASSTGTVNTEAFF.

V usage is TRBV4-1 and J usage is TRBJ2-1, with 8 bases lining up with TRBD2. Unmatched junction bases numbered 7, after V lost 1 base and J lost 2 bases. The length of the CDR3 is 17 residues. In germline, CDR1 is MGHRA, CDR2 YSYEKL. CDR3 residues: CASSQAPGGAAYNEQFF. The CDR3 DNA sequence: TGCGCCAGCAGCCAAGCTCCCGGGGGGGCGGCCTACAATGAGCAGTTCTTC.

The J gene is TRBJ2-3, the V gene TRBV6-4, with TRBD2 as a possible D gene (5 bases). V shed 5 bases and J shed 6 bases, with 15 bases lying between them. This CDR3 region has 14 residues. Germline V gene lookup returns CDR1 MRHNA and CDR2 SNTAGT. Here the CDR3 reads CASSSGISRDTQYF. CDR3 sequence (DNA): TGTGCCAGCAGTTCGGGGATCTCTAGGGATACGCAGTATTTT.

The genes are TRBV7-9 and TRBJ2-4; 7 positions agree with TRBD1. Unmatched junction bases numbered 11, after V lost 5 bases and J lost 13 bases. CDR1 and CDR2 from the germline V gene are SEHNR and FQNEAQ (reference sequence). This CDR3 has 13 residues. Here the CDR3 reads CASSPGQALQQYF. The CDR3 DNA sequence: TGTGCCAGCAGCCCCGGACAGGCTCTTCAGCAGTACTTC. Together with reference TRBV7-9 and TRBJ2-4, the CDR3 gives the full variable domain: DTGVSQNPRHKITKRGQNVTFRCDPISEHNRLYWYRQTLGQGPEFLTYFQNEAQLEKSRLLSDRFSAERPKGSFSTLEIQRTEQGDSAMYLCASSPGQALQQYFGAGTRLSVL.

The chain is built from TRBV7-9 and TRBJ2-1; D remains ambiguous. Germline V gene sequence: CDR1 SEHNR, CDR2 FQNEAQ (reference sequence). The length of the CDR3 is 14 residues. The germline V and J ends were trimmed by 5 bases and 6 bases, with 14 bases remaining between them. The CDR3 reads CASSPSRSSNEQFF. CDR3 in DNA: TGTGCCAGCAGCCCTTCCAGAAGTTCCAATGAGCAGTTCTTC.

This chain links TRBV19 with TRBJ2-7, with a possible D match to TRBD1 (5 bases). The CDR3 runs to 13 residues. With 5 bases removed from V and 2 bases from J, the gap between germline ends came to 10 bases. Germline CDR1 reads LNHDA; CDR2 reads SQIVND (reference sequence). Written as DNA, the CDR3 is TGTGCCAGTAGTGATGGACAACCCTACGAGCAGTACTTC. Translating it yields CASSDGQPYEQYF.

In this sample, this clone turned up once. The chain recombines TRBV29-1 with TRBJ2-1; 7 bases are a match to TRBD2. V lost 5 bases, J lost 2 bases, and 6 bases stayed unmatched. CDR3 length: 14 amino acids. Germline V gives CDR1 SQVTM, CDR2 ANQGSEA. The DNA of the CDR3 is TGCAGCGTTAGGGCGGGAGTTGCCTACAATGAGCAGTTCTTC. It is translated as CSVRAGVAYNEQFF.

To note about this clone: In the same sample, other DNA sequences code for this CDR3. The V and J genes are TRBV19 and TRBJ1-3; no clear D gene. Trimming removed 7 bases from V and 0 bases from J, with 10 bases in between. CDR1 is LNHDA and CDR2 is SQIVND in the germline V gene (reference sequence). This CDR3 is built from 14 residues. CDR3 sequence reads: CASNRGSSGNTIYF. The CDR3 DNA is TGTGCCAGTAATCGCGGCAGCTCTGGAAACACCATATATTTT.

Comments on this clone: Mismatch with germline at one junction end may stem from a read error. V is TRBV20-1 and J is TRBJ2-7; maybe TRBD2 (6 bases). CDR1 and CDR2 from the germline V gene are DFQATT and SNEGSKA (reference sequence). CDR3 length equals 11 residues. CDR3 DNA: TGCAGTCCTAGCGATTCCTACGAGCAGTACTTC. Encoded protein: CSPSDSYEQYF.